Presented here are 21 T cell receptor beta chains from one specimen sequenced in a study of post-analysis software for immune sequencing data. TCR beta cDNA libraries included unique molecular identifiers. TCRdb reanalysed the PCR reads using MiXCR and keeps one entry per CDR3 protein. The data hold roughly 700,000 distinct CDR3 sequences, with 25% to 30% observed a single time. Study observations and caveats: Controls showed lower frequencies than patients for roughly 5 TRBV segments, and TRBV5-6, TRBV5-1 and TRBV20-1 were among these.

Their cognate antigens are unknown. The sequencing input was blood. These receptors were obtained from a girl under 18 with multiple sclerosis.

The V gene is TRBV20-1, the J gene TRBJ2-7; D is ambiguous. CDR3 length: 12 amino acids. V was shortened by 1 base and J by 3 bases, with 7 bases between the two germline ends. Looked up from germline, CDR1 is DFQATT and CDR2 is SNEGSKA (reference sequence). The CDR3 reads CSARGLDYEQYF. The CDR3 DNA reads as TGCAGTGCTAGAGGACTCGACTACGAGCAGTACTTC.

Regarding this clonotype: One end of the junction varies from germline; a read error may be responsible. The chain has TRBV5-1 and TRBJ2-6; TRBD2 is a possible D gene (6 bases). CDR1 and CDR2 (germline): SGHRS, YFSETQ. The CDR3 loop spans 17 amino acids. The CDR3 DNA reads as TGCGCCAGCAGCTTGAGCGGGTCTAGCTCTGGGGCCAGCGTCCTGATTTTC. It yields the protein CASSLSGSSSGASVLIF.

The rearrangement links TRBV3-1 to TRBJ2-4; 7 bases match TRBD2. Unmatched junction bases numbered 6, after V lost 2 bases and J lost 8 bases. Germline values: CDR1 LGHDT, CDR2 YNNKEL (reference sequence). This CDR3 has 14 residues. As DNA, the CDR3 is TGTGCCAGCAGCCAATCCGGGGGGAAGGACATTCAGTACTTC. This translates into CASSQSGGKDIQYF. The full variable domain, rest sourced from reference TRBV3-1 and TRBJ2-4, is DTAVSQTPKYLVTQMGNDKSIKCEQNLGHDTMYWYKQDSKKFLKIMFSYNNKELIINETVPNRFSPKSPDKAHLNLHINSLELGDSAVYFCASSQSGGKDIQYFGAGTRLSVL.

On this clonotype: This may arise from a read error, as a much more abundant clone is one base away. This sequence joins TRBV7-2 and TRBJ2-5, with 8 bases identical to TRBD1. The CDR3 is 14 amino acids. Germline V gene sequence: CDR1 SGHTA, CDR2 FQGNSA. CDR3 protein: CAGSARQGRETQYF. CDR3 bases: TGTGCCGGCAGCGCGCGACAGGGGAGAGAGACCCAGTACTTC.

The chain has TRBV7-7 and TRBJ2-1; TRBD2 might be the D (5 bases). Germline values: CDR1 SSHAT, CDR2 FNYEAQ (reference sequence). The V end was cut by 6 bases, the J end by 0 bases, with 15 bases between. The CDR3 has 16 amino acids. As DNA, the CDR3 is TGTGCCAGCAGTGAACTAGTGATGAGCTCCTACAATGAGCAGTTCTTC. Its protein is CASSELVMSSYNEQFF.

As to this clonotype: The junction departs from germline at one end; a sequencing error may be responsible. V is TRBV5-1 and J is TRBJ1-2; 10 bases align to TRBD1. Germline loops: CDR1 SGHRS, CDR2 YFSETQ. The CDR3 totals 15 residues. The CDR3 spells CASSWDRGHSYGCTF. The CDR3 DNA reads as TGCGCCAGCAGCTGGGACAGGGGCCATTCCTATGGCTGCACCTTC.

This clonotype was counted only a few times. The chain combines TRBV9 with TRBJ2-7; unclear D gene. Trimming cost V 0 bases and J 0 bases, with 10 bases left between them. The germline V gene has CDR1 SGDLS and CDR2 YYNGEE. The CDR3 totals 15 residues. The CDR3 DNA reads as TGTGCCAGCAGCGTAGACGAGGTCCCCTCCTACGAGCAGTACTTC. It translates to CASSVDEVPSYEQYF.

The chain carries TRBV6-5 and TRBJ1-2; D remains ambiguous. Per the germline V gene, CDR1 is MNHEY and CDR2 is SVGAGI. The CDR3 is 13 amino acids. Trimming shortened V by 7 bases and J by 6 bases, and 15 bases separated the two germline ends. CDR3: CASTPASIDGYTF. CDR3 bases: TGTGCCAGCACCCCGGCTTCTATTGATGGCTACACCTTC.

The chain is built from TRBV5-1 and TRBJ2-7, with a possible D match to TRBD1 (6 bases). Germline lookup yields CDR1 SGHRS and CDR2 YFSETQ. The V and J ends lost 4 bases and 2 bases respectively, with 16 bases between them. The length of the CDR3 is 15 residues. Written as DNA, the CDR3 is TGCGCCAGCAGCCCTCAGGGGACCGACGCCTACGAGCAGTACTTC. It is translated as CASSPQGTDAYEQYF.

J is TRBJ1-2 and V is TRBV28; D is possibly TRBD1 (5 bases). CDR1 is MDHEN, CDR2 SYDVKM, per germline. V was trimmed by 7 bases and J by 2 bases, leaving 17 bases between them. CDR3 length: 15 residues. CDR3: CASIAPGLRNYGYTF. CDR3 bases: TGTGCCAGCATCGCCCCAGGGCTCAGAAACTATGGCTACACCTTC.

V and J are TRBV20-1 and TRBJ2-2; D remains ambiguous. CDR1 and CDR2 (germline): DFQATT, SNEGSKA (reference sequence). Trimming removed 3 bases at V and 2 bases at J, with 7 bases between. This CDR3 is built from 13 residues. The CDR3 loop reads CSASWGNTGELFF. CDR3 coding DNA: TGCAGTGCTAGCTGGGGTAACACCGGGGAGCTGTTTTTT.

In the case of this clonotype: A much larger clone lies one base from this, so it may be a read error. The gene calls are TRBV29-1 and TRBJ2-1; no firm D call. V was pared by 6 bases and J by 7 bases, with 13 bases between. This CDR3 is 12 amino acids long. Germline values: CDR1 SQVTM, CDR2 ANQGSEA. The chain's CDR3 is CSVFSDENEQFF. Written as DNA, the CDR3 is TGCAGCGTATTTTCGGACGAGAATGAGCAGTTCTTC.

V gene TRBV3-1 combines with J gene TRBJ2-7; no clear D. Germline CDR1 is LGHDT and CDR2 is YNNKEL (reference sequence). The CDR3 covers 15 residues. Trimming shortened V by 3 bases and J by 2 bases, and 14 bases separated the two germline ends. CDR3 sequence: CASSQLSRAAYEQYF. In nucleotides, the CDR3 is TGTGCCAGCAGCCAGTTGAGCCGGGCCGCCTACGAGCAGTACTTC.

At least ten counts were recorded for this clonotype. This sequence joins TRBV10-3 and TRBJ2-6, with unresolved D. Germline assignment: CDR1 ENHRY and CDR2 SYGVKD. CDR3 length: 17 residues. Between the trimmed V and J ends, which lost 1 base and 0 bases, there was a span of 10 bases. CDR3 sequence reads: CAISEYPGYSGANVLTF. CDR3 bases: TGTGCCATCAGTGAGTACCCCGGATACTCTGGGGCCAACGTCCTGACTTTC.

Here the CDR3 reads CASSLLGFGGSLTGFAEAFF. The DNA of the CDR3 is TGTGCCAGCAGTTTACTGGGATTTGGTGGCAGTCTTACCGGGTTCGCTGAAGCTTTCTTT. The chain combines TRBV12-3 or TRBV12-4 with TRBJ1-1; unclear D gene. The ends were cut back, 2 bases at V and 6 bases at J, with 31 bases in the middle. This CDR3 comprises 20 residues.

The rearrangement joins TRBV29-1 to TRBJ2-1; 9 bases are a match to TRBD2. Germline V gives CDR1 SQVTM, CDR2 ANQGSEA. The CDR3 is 14 residues long. V was pared by 6 bases and J by 8 bases, with 11 bases of the junction left unmatched. CDR3 amino acids: CSVPTSGFFDEQFF. CDR3 DNA: TGCAGCGTCCCTACTAGCGGGTTTTTCGATGAGCAGTTCTTC.

This clonotype has a handful of counts. This chain links TRBV7-2 with TRBJ2-5, with TRBD1 matching 10 bases. V lost 6 bases, J lost 5 bases, and 18 bases stayed unmatched. This CDR3 has 18 amino acids. From germline, CDR1 is SGHTA and CDR2 FQGNSA. The CDR3 protein is CASSPSGQGIPPPETQYF. The CDR3 DNA follows: TGTGCCAGCAGTCCCTCGGGACAGGGGATTCCCCCCCCTGAGACCCAGTACTTC. The full variable domain, in which reference TRBV7-2 and TRBJ2-5 provide the parts outside the CDR3, is GAGVSQSPSNKVTEKGKDVELRCDPISGHTALYWYRQSLGQGLEFLIYFQGNSAPDKSGLPSDRFSAERTGGSVSTLTIQRTQQEDSAVYLCASSPSGQGIPPPETQYFGPGTRLLVL.

This clonotype was picked up a small number of times. V usage is TRBV6-6 and J usage is TRBJ2-1; 15 bases agree with TRBD2. The CDR3 sequence is 15 residues long. V dropped 5 bases and J dropped 9; count of bases not matched to a gene: 5. Germline assignment: CDR1 MNHNY and CDR2 SVGAGI (reference sequence). CDR3 amino acids: CASSAGTSGGIEQFF. The CDR3 DNA is TGTGCCAGCAGTGCAGGGACTAGCGGGGGGATTGAGCAGTTCTTC.

The chain recombines TRBV20-1 with TRBJ2-7, with no clear D. V was cut by 0 bases and J by 7 bases, with 10 bases left in between. The CDR3 spans 12 residues. Germline V gene data show CDR1 as DFQATT and CDR2 as SNEGSKA (reference sequence). The CDR3 DNA sequence: TGCAGTGCTAGAGATATGGGTTGGGAGCAGTACTTC. Protein product: CSARDMGWEQYF.

Ten or more counts support this clonotype. J is TRBJ2-3 and V is TRBV28; 7 bases line up with TRBD1. This CDR3 has 14 residues. V shed 5 bases, J shed 2 bases, and the junction held 4 bases outside the gene matches. CDR1 and CDR2 (germline): MDHEN, SYDVKM. This CDR3 reads CASSPQGNTDTQYF. Written as DNA, the CDR3 is TGTGCCAGCAGTCCACAGGGGAACACAGATACGCAGTATTTT.

The genes are TRBV28 and TRBJ1-6; D is undetermined. The V end was cut by 2 bases, the J end by 9 bases, with 11 bases between. CDR3 size: 14 residues. Looked up from germline, CDR1 is MDHEN and CDR2 is SYDVKM. In DNA form, the CDR3 reads TGTGCCAGCAGTTTACGGGGAGAGAGTTCACCCCTCCACTTT. It translates to CASSLRGESSPLHF.